Listed below are T cell receptor beta chains from one sample, sequenced in a study of blood T cell repertoires in COVID-19. Sequenced by immunoSEQ multiplex PCR; TCRdb stores in-frame clones only, minus some. The sample yields 150,000 to 200,000 clones, roughly 80% seen once. The sequenced material came from peripheral blood. These receptors were taken from a woman between 65 and 79 years old with COVID-19, enrolled during active disease. Both conserved end residues are part of each CDR3. The order of the fields is clone size, D gene, J gene, V gene, CDR3 DNA, CDR3 protein. A D gene is named only where the DNA matches it firmly. A clone size is listed for some rows: how often the clone was seen (once, few, many), or a class if it is expanded.

few TRBD1 TRBJ1-5 TRBV12-3/TRBV12-4 TGTGCCAGCAGTATACAGGGGGCCGGGCCCCAGCATTTT CASSIQGAGPQHF
. . TRBJ2-5 TRBV18 TGTGCCAGCTCACCAGGAACTAGAGATCAAGAGACCCAGTACTTC CASSPGTRDQETQYF
. . TRBJ1-1 TRBV7-3 TGTGCCAGCAGCTTATCCCAGGGTACTGAAGCTTTCTTT CASSLSQGTEAFF
. TRBD1 TRBJ2-7 TRBV10-3 TGTGCCATCCAGGGGGCGCAGAGCGAGCAGTACTTC CAIQGAQSEQYF
few . TRBJ1-6 TRBV4-1 TGCGCCAGCAGTCAGATTGGCCTTTATTCACCCCTCCACTTT CASSQIGLYSPLHF
. TRBD2 TRBJ2-3 TRBV14 TGTGCCAGCTCACTAGCGGGGGGTTCAGATACGCAGTATTTT CASSLAGGSDTQYF
. . TRBJ1-6 TRBV2 TGTGCCAGCAGTGAAATCCCGGGGCCCCTCCACTTT CASSEIPGPLHF
. . TRBJ1-2 TRBV27 TGTGCCAGCAGCCCGGGACTTTTCTATGGCTACACCTTC CASSPGLFYGYTF
. . TRBJ2-5 TRBV7-2 TGTGCCAGCAGCTGGAGACTAGGTGGGGAGACCCAGTACTTC CASSWRLGGETQYF
once . TRBJ1-1 TRBV28 TGTGCCAGCAGTTTCGTAGGGGCTCGCACTGAAGCTTTCTTT CASSFVGARTEAFF
. . TRBJ1-6 TRBV27 TGTGCCAGCAGTTTTTTGAGTAATTCACCCCTCCACTTT CASSFLSNSPLHF
. . TRBJ1-1 TRBV10-1 TGCGCCAGCAGTGAATCTTCGGGAGCCCTAAAAACTTTCTTT CASSESSGALKTFF
few TRBD1 TRBJ1-6 TRBV7-8 TGTGCCAGCAGCTTAGCGGGACAGGGAAATTCACCCCTCCACTTT CASSLAGQGNSPLHF
. TRBD1 TRBJ1-5 TRBV10-2 TGCGCCAGCAGTTCCGGACAGGTGGGTCAGCCCCAGCATTTT CASSSGQVGQPQHF
. . TRBJ1-4 TRBV14 TGTGCCAGCAGACGGGGTTGGAATGAAAAACTGTTTTTT CASRRGWNEKLFF
. TRBD1 TRBJ2-5 TRBV5-1 TGCGCCAGCAGCTCGGGGACAGGGGGGGAAGAGACCCAGTACTTC CASSSGTGGEETQYF
. . TRBJ1-5 TRBV28 TGTGCCAGCAGTTCCCCCTCGGCAGGGATTGAAGGTCAGCCCCAGCATTTT CASSSPSAGIEGQPQHF
. TRBD1 TRBJ2-5 TRBV6-6 TGTGCCAGCAGTCGACAGGGTGGTTGGGAGACCCAGTACTTC CASSRQGGWETQYF
few TRBD1 TRBJ2-3 TRBV30 TGTGCCTGGAGTCCTGGGACAGAGAGCACAGATACGCAGTATTTT CAWSPGTESTDTQYF
. . TRBJ2-1 TRBV30 TGTGCCTGGATCAATATAGGAGGCGGGCGTTCCTACAATGAGCAGTTCTTC CAWINIGGGRSYNEQFF
. . TRBJ2-5 TRBV11-2 TGTGCCAGCAGCTCGGGGATACAAGAGACCCAGTACTTC CASSSGIQETQYF
. . TRBJ1-4 TRBV6-5 TGTGCCAGCAGGGCGGGTAACGGGGAAAAACTGTTTTTT CASRAGNGEKLFF
once . TRBJ2-5 TRBV6-5 TGTGCCAGTAGTACGAGTAGAGAGACCCAGTACTTC CASSTSRETQYF
. . TRBJ1-6 TRBV10-3 TGTGCCATCAGTGAGGGACGGACAAATTCACCCCTCCACTTT CAISEGRTNSPLHF
. . TRBJ1-1 TRBV28 TGTGCCAGCACTTACGGGGGTCAGGCCACTGAAGCTTTCTTT CASTYGGQATEAFF
. TRBD2 TRBJ2-4 TRBV19 TGTGCCAGTAGTATAGTTCTGGCGGGGGATCAGTACTTC CASSIVLAGDQYF
once . TRBJ2-1 TRBV14 TGTGCCAGCACCTCGGGGACTCCCCCCTACAATGAGCAGTTCTTC CASTSGTPPYNEQFF
once TRBD1 TRBJ2-5 TRBV25-1 TGTGCCAGCAGTGAAACAGGGGGCAAGGAGACCCAGTACTTC CASSETGGKETQYF
once TRBD2 TRBJ2-1 TRBV10-3 TGTGCCATAGCGGGAGAGGGCGATGAGCAGTTCTTC CAIAGEGDEQFF
. . TRBJ2-1 TRBV2 TGTGCCAGCAGATCCGGGATTCCAGTGGATGAGCAGTTCTTC CASRSGIPVDEQFF
. . TRBJ1-1 TRBV5-4 TGTGCCAGCAGCTCGACGTCTGGGGGGGGCACTGAAGCTTTCTTT CASSSTSGGGTEAFF
. . TRBJ1-5 TRBV28 TGTGCCAGCAGTCTTTATTGGGACACCCGAAGAGGCGGTAATCAGCCCCAGCATTTT CASSLYWDTRRGGNQPQHF
. . TRBJ2-7 TRBV24-1 TGTGCCACCAGTGTCGGCAGGGGATACGAGCAGTACTTC CATSVGRGYEQYF
few TRBD2 TRBJ2-3 TRBV24-1 TGTGCCACCCCGGGACTATTCGCAGATACGCAGTATTTT CATPGLFADTQYF
. . TRBJ2-1 TRBV4-1 TGCGCCAGCAGCCAACTGCTAGCCAATGAGCAGTTCTTC CASSQLLANEQFF
few . TRBJ2-2 TRBV7-2 TGTGCCAGCAGCTTAAGGGGAGGGGGGAGCGGGGAGCTGTTTTTT CASSLRGGGSGELFF
once . TRBJ1-5 TRBV28 TGTGCCAGCAGTCCGGGCTTCGGGGGGTCAACTCAGCCCCAGCATTTT CASSPGFGGSTQPQHF
. . TRBJ2-3 TRBV3-1/TRBV3-2 TGTGCCAGCAGCCAAGGTGGGACTTCAGATACGCAGTATTTT CASSQGGTSDTQYF
once . TRBJ1-1 TRBV29-1 TGCAGCGTTGGGGAAGGCCGAGGAGGAGGGAACACTGAAGCTTTCTTT CSVGEGRGGGNTEAFF
. . TRBJ2-1 TRBV4-1 TGCGCCAGCAGCCAAGCTGCGTACAATGAGCAGTTCTTC CASSQAAYNEQFF
few TRBD1 TRBJ1-1 TRBV30 TGTGCCTCGACAGGGGTTGGAGCTGAAGCTTTCTTT CASTGVGAEAFF
. . TRBJ2-7 TRBV14 TGTGCCAGCAGCCAAAACAGACGCGAGCAGTACTTC CASSQNRREQYF
. . TRBJ1-2 TRBV30 TGTGCCTGGAGTGGACAGCCTGGGGGCTACACCTTC CAWSGQPGGYTF
. TRBD1 TRBJ1-2 TRBV3-1/TRBV3-2 TGTGCCAGCAGCCGGCCAGGGGGTAACTATGGCTACACCTTC CASSRPGGNYGYTF
. . TRBJ1-5 TRBV28 TGTGCCAGCAGTATCCGTGTTGTGGGGGGACAGCCCCAGCATTTT CASSIRVVGGQPQHF
. TRBD2 TRBJ2-3 TRBV10-3 TGTGCCATCAGTGGACTAGCGGGACCTAAACTCACAGATACGCAGTATTTT CAISGLAGPKLTDTQYF
. . TRBJ2-2 TRBV4-1 TGCGCCAGCAGCCAGCCTACGAAGCGGAACGGGGAGCTGTTTTTT CASSQPTKRNGELFF